This is a list of T cell receptor beta chains from one sample in a study of T cell responses to AZD1222 COVID-19 vaccine. Repertoires were generated with immunoSEQ multiplex PCR, while TCRdb's copy carries only in-frame clones and drops some. The sample holds over 85,000 clones; 90% to 95% are singletons and the top ten take 12%. The material was peripheral blood, obtained on day 0 of AZD1222 vaccination. These receptors came from an adult in good health. The CDR3 runs from the conserved cysteine through the conserved F or W. A D gene is named only where the DNA matches it firmly. Rows give clone size only sometimes, using once, few, many, or a class for an expanded clone.

TRBJ2-3,TRBV7-9,NA,TRBD2,TGTGCCAGCAGTTTCTATAGCGGGGGCGGGGATACGCAGTATTTT,CASSFYSGGGDTQYF
TRBJ1-1,TRBV19,NA,NA,TGTGCCAGTAGTATTGCAGGGCCGTCCGGGACTGAAGCTTTCTTT,CASSIAGPSGTEAFF
TRBJ1-5,TRBV6-5,NA,NA,TGTGCCAGCAGTCCAGATTGGGGCAATCAGCCCCAGCATTTT,CASSPDWGNQPQHF
TRBJ1-1,TRBV10-1,NA,NA,TGCGCCAGCAGGAAAACACAGAACACTGAAGCTTTCTTT,CASRKTQNTEAFF
TRBJ2-1,TRBV9,NA,NA,TGTGCCAGCAGCGCCACAGGGCAGACATCCTACAATGAGCAGTTCTTC,CASSATGQTSYNEQFF
TRBJ1-5,TRBV6-1,NA,NA,TGTGCCAGCAGTGGCCGCGACTTACTTAGGAATCAGCCCCAGCATTTT,CASSGRDLLRNQPQHF
TRBJ1-1,TRBV2,NA,NA,TGTGCCAGCAGTGAGGACGGGACTGAAGCTTTCTTT,CASSEDGTEAFF
TRBJ2-5,TRBV9,once,NA,TGTGCCAGCAGCGTAGCAGTACAAGAGACCCAGTACTTC,CASSVAVQETQYF
TRBJ2-5,TRBV5-4,NA,TRBD2,TGTGCCAGCAGCCCGGGACTAGCGGGGGGTATAGAGACCCAGTACTTC,CASSPGLAGGIETQYF
TRBJ1-2,TRBV29-1,NA,TRBD1,TGCAGCGTTGAGGACAGGGGGCTAAGCTATGGCTACACCTTC,CSVEDRGLSYGYTF
TRBJ1-1,TRBV19,few,NA,TGTGCCAGTACCGCCCGCTGGGGGGGATACACTGAAGCTTTCTTT,CASTARWGGYTEAFF
TRBJ1-4,TRBV3-1/TRBV3-2,NA,TRBD1,TGTGCCAGCAGCACCCGGGACAGGCTAGGGACTGAAAAACTGTTTTTT,CASSTRDRLGTEKLFF
TRBJ1-2,TRBV24-1,NA,TRBD1,TGTGCCACCAGTGATTGGAGACAGGGCTATGGCTACACCTTC,CATSDWRQGYGYTF
TRBJ2-1,TRBV29-1,NA,TRBD2,TGCAGCGTTGAAGATCGACTAGCGGGAGTAGGGAATGAGCAGTTCTTC,CSVEDRLAGVGNEQFF
TRBJ1-1,TRBV7-9,NA,NA,TGTGCCAGCAGCTTAGCGGCGGGGGTTTACACTGAAGCTTTCTTT,CASSLAAGVYTEAFF
TRBJ2-7,TRBV6-1,NA,TRBD1,TGTGCCAGCAGTGTCTCCGGGACAGGGACTTCCTACGAGCAGTACTTC,CASSVSGTGTSYEQYF
TRBJ2-3,TRBV5-4,NA,NA,TGTGCCAGCGACCGCGGGACTGGAGGTGTAGATACGCAGTATTTT,CASDRGTGGVDTQYF
TRBJ1-2,TRBV6-5,NA,TRBD1,TGTGCCAGCAGTTACATACCGGGACAGGGATTCAATGGCTACACCTTC,CASSYIPGQGFNGYTF
TRBJ1-1,TRBV3-1/TRBV3-2,NA,NA,TGTGCCAGCACACCAACAGGGAGGAACACTGAAGCTTTCTTT,CASTPTGRNTEAFF
TRBJ2-2,TRBV4-1,NA,NA,TGCGCCAGCAGCCAACTATCCACCGGGGAGCTGTTTTTT,CASSQLSTGELFF
TRBJ2-1,TRBV12-5,once,NA,TGTGCTAGTGGTTTGGCCCCCGGGCCCTACAATGAGCAGTTCTTC,CASGLAPGPYNEQFF
TRBJ1-6,TRBV14,NA,NA,TGTGCCAGCAGCCACCCGACCCAGGGTGAGGGCAAAAATATGAATTCACCCCTCCACTTT,CASSHPTQGEGKNMNSPLHF
TRBJ1-6,TRBV12-3/TRBV12-4,NA,NA,TGTGCCAGCAGTTTTCAGCCTTCACCCCTCCACTTT,CASSFQPSPLHF